This TCR beta chain appears in the sequencing data of a study of blood T cell repertoires in COVID-19. On the study more broadly: T cells, B-cell-depleted T cells, or PBMCs supplied cDNA or gDNA.

Only in-frame clones appear in the TCRdb table, and some are missing; sequencing was by immunoSEQ multiplex PCR. The sample records over 70,000 clones, 80% being singletons. V was pared by 2 bases and J by 5 bases, with 5 bases of the junction left unmatched. Germline values: CDR1 SGHTA, CDR2 FQGNSA. There are 14 residues in the CDR3. The receptor was derived from a woman aged 70-85 years with acute or convalescent COVID-19. Sequenced sample: peripheral blood. The chain has TRBV7-2 and TRBJ2-5, with 7 nucleotides matching TRBD1. The CDR3 loop is CASSLWAGGETQYF. CDR3 nucleotide sequence: TGTGCCAGCAGCTTATGGGCAGGGGGTGAGACCCAGTACTTC.